This TCR beta chain emerged from a study of early T cells in non-severe SARS-CoV-2 infection. A single record per CDR3 protein comes from TCRdb applying MiXCR to the 5' RACE reads. The data hold roughly 34,000 distinct CDR3 sequences, with around 7% observed a single time. Germline V gene lookup returns CDR1 ENHRY and CDR2 SYGVKD. The CDR3 extends over 15 amino acids. The V segment lost 10 bases and the J segment 4 bases; nucleotides outside the gene matches: 4. The rearrangement links TRBV10-3 to TRBJ2-2; TRBD2 matches 15 bases. This clonotype was obtained from an adult who was a healthcare worker with PCR-confirmed SARS-CoV-2 infection or an uninfected control (not recorded which). The sample consisted of whole blood, taken at baseline. DNA of the CDR3: TGTGCCACCAGGACTAGCGGGAGGGGCACCGGGGAGCTGTTTTTT. This sequence encodes CATRTSGRGTGELFF.